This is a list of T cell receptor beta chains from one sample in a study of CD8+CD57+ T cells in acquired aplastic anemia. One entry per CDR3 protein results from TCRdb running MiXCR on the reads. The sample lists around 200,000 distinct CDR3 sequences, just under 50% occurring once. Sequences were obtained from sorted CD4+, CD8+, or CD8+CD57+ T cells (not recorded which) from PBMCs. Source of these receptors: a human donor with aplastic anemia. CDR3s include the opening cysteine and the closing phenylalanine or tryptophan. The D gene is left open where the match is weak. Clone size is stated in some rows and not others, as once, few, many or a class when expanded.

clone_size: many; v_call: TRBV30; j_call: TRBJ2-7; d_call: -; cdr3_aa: CAWSVGTDYEQYF; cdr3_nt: TGTGCCTGGAGTGTTGGTACGGACTACGAGCAGTACTTC
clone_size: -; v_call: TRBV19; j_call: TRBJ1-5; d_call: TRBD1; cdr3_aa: CASQDRGESQPQHF; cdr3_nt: TGTGCCAGTCAAGACAGGGGCGAGAGTCAGCCCCAGCATTTT
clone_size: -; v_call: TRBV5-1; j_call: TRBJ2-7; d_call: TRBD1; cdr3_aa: CASRAGTGRNEQYF; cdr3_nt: TGCGCCAGCAGGGCCGGGACAGGGCGTAACGAGCAGTACTTC
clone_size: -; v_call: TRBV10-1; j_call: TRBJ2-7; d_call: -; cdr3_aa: CASTPQGRDYSYEQYF; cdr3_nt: TGCGCCAGCACCCCCCAGGGGCGGGACTACTCCTACGAGCAGTACTTC
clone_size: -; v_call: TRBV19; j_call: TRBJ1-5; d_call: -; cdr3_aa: CASRRGSNQPQHF; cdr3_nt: TGTGCCAGTAGGCGGGGTAGCAATCAGCCCCAGCATTTT
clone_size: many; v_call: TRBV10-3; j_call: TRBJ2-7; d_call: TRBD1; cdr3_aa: CAISDLLNRRDRGEVQYF; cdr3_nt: TGTGCCATCAGTGACCTTCTAAATCGCCGGGACAGGGGTGAAGTGCAGTACTTC
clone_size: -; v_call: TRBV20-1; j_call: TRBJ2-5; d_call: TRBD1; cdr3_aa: CSGGGGGVVQETQYF; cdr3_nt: TGCAGTGGAGGGGGCGGTGGGGTCGTACAAGAGACCCAGTACTTC
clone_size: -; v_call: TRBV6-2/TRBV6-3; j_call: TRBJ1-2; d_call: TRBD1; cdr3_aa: CASSYSTGSCGYTF; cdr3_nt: TGTGCCAGCAGTTACTCGACAGGGAGCTGTGGCTACACCTTC
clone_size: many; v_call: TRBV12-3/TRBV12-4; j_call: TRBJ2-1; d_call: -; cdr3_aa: CASSLDATPYNEQFF; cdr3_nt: TGTGCCAGCAGTTTAGACGCGACCCCATACAATGAGCAGTTCTTC
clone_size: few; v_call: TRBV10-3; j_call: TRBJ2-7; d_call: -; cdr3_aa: CATSGGGLGGEQYF; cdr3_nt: TGTGCCACCTCGGGCGGAGGACTCGGTGGCGAGCAGTACTTC
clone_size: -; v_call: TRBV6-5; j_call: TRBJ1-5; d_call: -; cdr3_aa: CASSSLRGPNQPQHF; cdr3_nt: TGTGCCAGCAGTTCCCTCAGGGGTCCCAATCAGCCCCAGCATTTT
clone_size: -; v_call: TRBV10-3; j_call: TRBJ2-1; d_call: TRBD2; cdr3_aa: CAICSLAGGDNERFF; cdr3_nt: TGTGCCATCTGTTCACTAGCGGGAGGGGACAATGAGCGGTTCTTC
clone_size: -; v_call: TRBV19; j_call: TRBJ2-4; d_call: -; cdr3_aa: CASSADREANIQYF; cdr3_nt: TGTGCCAGTAGTGCCGACAGGGAGGCAAACATTCAGTACTTC
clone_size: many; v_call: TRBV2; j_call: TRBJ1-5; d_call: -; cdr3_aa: CASSLDSSQPQHF; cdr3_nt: TGTGCCAGCAGTCTTGACAGTAGTCAGCCCCAGCATTTT
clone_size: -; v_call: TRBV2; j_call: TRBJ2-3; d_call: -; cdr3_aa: CASRKSGFSTDTQYF; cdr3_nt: TGTGCCAGCAGGAAAAGCGGGTTTAGCACAGATACGCAGTATTTT
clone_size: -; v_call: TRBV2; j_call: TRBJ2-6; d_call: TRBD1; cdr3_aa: CASSESGTGNSGANVLTF; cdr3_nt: TGTGCCAGCAGTGAATCCGGGACAGGGAACTCTGGGGCCAACGTCCTGACTTTC
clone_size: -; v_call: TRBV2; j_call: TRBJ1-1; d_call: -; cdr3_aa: CASRGPPMNTEAFF; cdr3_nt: TGTGCCAGCAGGGGCCCTCCCATGAACACTGAAGCTTTCTTT
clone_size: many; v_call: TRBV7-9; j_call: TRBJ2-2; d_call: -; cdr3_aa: CARRQDTGELFF; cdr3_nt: TGTGCCAGGCGACAGGACACCGGGGAGCTGTTTTTT
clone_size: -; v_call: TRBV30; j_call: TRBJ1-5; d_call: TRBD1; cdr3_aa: CAWSAGTGDQPQHF; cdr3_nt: TGTGCCTGGAGTGCCGGGACAGGGGATCAGCCCCAGCATTTT
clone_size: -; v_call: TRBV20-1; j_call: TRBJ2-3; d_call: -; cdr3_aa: CSAQGRSTDTQYF; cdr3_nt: TGCAGTGCCCAAGGTCGTAGCACAGATACGCAGTATTTT
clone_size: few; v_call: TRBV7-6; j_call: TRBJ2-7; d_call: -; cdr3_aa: CASSSGPNYEQYF; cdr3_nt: TGTGCCAGCAGCTCCGGACCGAACTACGAGCAGTACTTC
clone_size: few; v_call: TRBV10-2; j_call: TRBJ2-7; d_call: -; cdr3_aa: CARNGLGTLHYEQYF; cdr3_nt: TGCGCCAGAAATGGTCTAGGGACACTCCACTACGAGCAGTACTTC
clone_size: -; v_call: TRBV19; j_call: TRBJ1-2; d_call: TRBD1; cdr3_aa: CASTRTGQAF; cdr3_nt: TGTGCCAGTACCAGGACAGGGCAAGCTTTC
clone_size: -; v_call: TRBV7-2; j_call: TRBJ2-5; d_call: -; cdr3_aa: CASSARDRETQYF; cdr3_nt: TGTGCCAGCAGCGCGCGGGATAGAGAGACCCAGTACTTC
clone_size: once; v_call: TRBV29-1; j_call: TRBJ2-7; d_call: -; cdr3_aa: CSVGATGYEQYF; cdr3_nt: TGCAGCGTTGGGGCCACCGGGTACGAGCAGTACTTC
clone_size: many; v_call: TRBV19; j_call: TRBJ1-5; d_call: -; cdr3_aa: CASRKGRGTYSNQPQHF; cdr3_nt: TGTGCCAGTAGAAAGGGACGCGGGACTTATAGCAATCAGCCCCAGCATTTT
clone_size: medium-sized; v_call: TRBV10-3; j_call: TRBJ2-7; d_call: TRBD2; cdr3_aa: CAISESLAGPYEQYF; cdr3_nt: TGTGCCATCAGTGAGAGTCTAGCGGGCCCCTACGAGCAGTACTTC
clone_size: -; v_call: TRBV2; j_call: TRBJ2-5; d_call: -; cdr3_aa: CASTLTWETQYF; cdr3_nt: TGTGCCAGCACACTGACCTGGGAGACCCAGTACTTC
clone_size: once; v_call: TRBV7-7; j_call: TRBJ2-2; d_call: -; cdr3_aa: CASTPYETGELFF; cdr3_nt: TGTGCTAGCACCCCATACGAAACCGGGGAGCTGTTTTTT
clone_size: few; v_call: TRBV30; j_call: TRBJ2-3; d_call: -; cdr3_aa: CAWRNPGTDTQYF; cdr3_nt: TGTGCCTGGAGGAACCCCGGCACAGATACGCAGTATTTT
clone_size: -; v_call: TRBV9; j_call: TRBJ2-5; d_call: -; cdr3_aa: CASSPLGVALETQYF; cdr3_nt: TGTGCCAGCAGCCCCCTCGGGGTAGCGTTAGAGACCCAGTACTTC
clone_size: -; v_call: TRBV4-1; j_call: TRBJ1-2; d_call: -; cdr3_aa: CASSPQISGYGYAF; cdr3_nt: TGCGCCAGCAGCCCGCAGATTTCTGGCTATGGCTACGCCTTC
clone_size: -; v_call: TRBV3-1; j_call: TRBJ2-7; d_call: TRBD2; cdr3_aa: CASSHREVPYEQYF; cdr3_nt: TGTGCCAGCAGCCATCGGGAGGTTCCCTACGAGCAGTACTTC
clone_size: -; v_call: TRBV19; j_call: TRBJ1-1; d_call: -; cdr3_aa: CASRAGSGTEAFF; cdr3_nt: TGTGCCAGTAGAGCGGGCAGTGGCACTGAAGCTTTCTTT
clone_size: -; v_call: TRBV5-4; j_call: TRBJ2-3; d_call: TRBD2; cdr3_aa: CASSSGTSGGGADTQYF; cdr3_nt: TGTGCCAGCAGCTCCGGGACTAGCGGAGGTGGGGCAGATACGCAGTATTTT
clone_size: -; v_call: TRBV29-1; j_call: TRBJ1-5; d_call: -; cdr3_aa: CSVDCLPAQPQHF; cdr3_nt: TGCAGCGTTGATTGCTTGCCCGCTCAGCCCCAGCATTTT
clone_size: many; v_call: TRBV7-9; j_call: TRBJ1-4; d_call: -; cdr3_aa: CASSLTRDGYEKLFF; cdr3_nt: TGTGCCAGCAGCCTAACGCGGGACGGGTATGAAAAACTGTTTTTT
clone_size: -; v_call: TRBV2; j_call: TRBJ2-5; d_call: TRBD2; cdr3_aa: CASSEGTSGRETQYF; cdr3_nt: TGTGCCAGCAGTGAAGGGACTAGCGGGAGGGAGACCCAGTACTTC
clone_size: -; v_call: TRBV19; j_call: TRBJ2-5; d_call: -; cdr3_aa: CASSKRGGETQYF; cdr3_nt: TGTGCCAGTAGCAAACGGGGTGGAGAGACCCAGTACTTC
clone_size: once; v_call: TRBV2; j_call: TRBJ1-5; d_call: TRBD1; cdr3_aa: CASSRQGANQPQHF; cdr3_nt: TGTGCCAGCAGCCGACAGGGGGCGAATCAGCCCCAGCATTTT
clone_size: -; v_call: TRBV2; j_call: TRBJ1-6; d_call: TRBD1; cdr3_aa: CASSEWETGLSPLHF; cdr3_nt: TGTGCCAGCAGTGAATGGGAGACAGGGCTTTCACCCCTCCACTTT
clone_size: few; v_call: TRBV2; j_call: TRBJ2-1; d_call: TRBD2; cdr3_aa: CASMVAGYNEQFF; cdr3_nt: TGTGCCAGCATGGTAGCGGGGTACAATGAGCAGTTCTTC
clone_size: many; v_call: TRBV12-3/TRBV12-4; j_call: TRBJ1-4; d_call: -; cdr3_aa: CASSPRQFTTEKLFF; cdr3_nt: TGTGCCAGCAGTCCAAGACAGTTTACGACTGAAAAACTGTTTTTT
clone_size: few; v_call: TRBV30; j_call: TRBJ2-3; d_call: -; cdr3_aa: CAWSVGSLGADTQYF; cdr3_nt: TGTGCCTGGAGTGTGGGTAGTCTAGGTGCAGATACGCAGTATTTT
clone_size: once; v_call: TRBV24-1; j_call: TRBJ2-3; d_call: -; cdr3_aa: CATSEGRASSDTQYF; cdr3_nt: TGTGCCACCAGTGAAGGACGGGCTAGTTCAGATACGCAGTATTTT
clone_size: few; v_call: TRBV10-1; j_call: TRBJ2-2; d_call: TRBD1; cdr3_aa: CASSQGGTGYTGELFF; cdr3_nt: TGCGCCAGCAGCCAGGGAGGGACAGGGTACACCGGGGAGCTGTTTTTT
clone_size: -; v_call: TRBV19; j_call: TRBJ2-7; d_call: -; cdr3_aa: CASRADKDYEQYF; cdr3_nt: TGTGCCAGTAGAGCAGACAAGGACTACGAGCAGTACTTC
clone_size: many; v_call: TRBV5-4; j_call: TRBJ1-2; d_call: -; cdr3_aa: CASSLDRDTYTF; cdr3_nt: TGTGCCAGCAGCTTGGATCGGGATACCTACACCTTC
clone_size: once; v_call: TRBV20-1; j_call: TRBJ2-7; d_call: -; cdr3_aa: CSAVQGLGEQYF; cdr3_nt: TGCAGTGCTGTACAGGGTCTGGGCGAGCAGTACTTC
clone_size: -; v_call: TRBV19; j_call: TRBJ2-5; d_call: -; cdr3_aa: CASSRNGGETQYF; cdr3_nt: TGTGCCAGTAGCCGTAATGGGGGCGAGACCCAGTACTTC
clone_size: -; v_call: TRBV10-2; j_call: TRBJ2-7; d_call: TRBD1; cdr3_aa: CASRDRVSYEQYF; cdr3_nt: TGCGCCAGCAGGGACAGGGTCTCCTACGAGCAGTACTTC
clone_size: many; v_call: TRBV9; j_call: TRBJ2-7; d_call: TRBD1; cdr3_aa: CASSFRRDRGFNEQYF; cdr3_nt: TGTGCCAGCAGCTTCCGTAGGGACAGGGGGTTCAACGAGCAGTACTTC
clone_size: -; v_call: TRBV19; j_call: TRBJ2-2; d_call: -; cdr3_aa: CASSTTHTTGELFF; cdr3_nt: TGTGCCAGTAGTACTACACACACCACCGGGGAGCTGTTTTTT
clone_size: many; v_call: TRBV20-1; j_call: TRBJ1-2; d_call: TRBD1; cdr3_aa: CSARDSARRGPYGYTF; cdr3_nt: TGCAGTGCTAGAGATTCGGCTCGGAGGGGGCCCTATGGCTACACCTTC
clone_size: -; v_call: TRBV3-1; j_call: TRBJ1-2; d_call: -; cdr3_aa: CAWSVGGTRRGYTF; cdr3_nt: TGTGCCTGGAGTGTAGGGGGGACTCGTCGTGGCTACACCTTC